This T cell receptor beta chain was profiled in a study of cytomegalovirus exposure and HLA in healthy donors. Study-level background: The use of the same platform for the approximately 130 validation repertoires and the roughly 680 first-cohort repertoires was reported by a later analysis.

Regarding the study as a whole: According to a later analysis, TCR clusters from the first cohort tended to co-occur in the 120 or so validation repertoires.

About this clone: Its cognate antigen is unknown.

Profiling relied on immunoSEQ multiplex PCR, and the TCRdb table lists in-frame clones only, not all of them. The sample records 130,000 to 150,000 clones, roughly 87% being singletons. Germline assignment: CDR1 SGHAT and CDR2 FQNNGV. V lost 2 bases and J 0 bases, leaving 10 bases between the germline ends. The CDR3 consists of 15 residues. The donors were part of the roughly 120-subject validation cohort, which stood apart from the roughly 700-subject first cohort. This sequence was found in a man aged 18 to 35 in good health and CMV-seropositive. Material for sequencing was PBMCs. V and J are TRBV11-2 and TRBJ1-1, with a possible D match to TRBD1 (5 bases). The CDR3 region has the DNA TGTGCCAGCAGCTTACCCCCAGGGTTGAACACTGAAGCTTTCTTT. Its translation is CASSLPPGLNTEAFF.